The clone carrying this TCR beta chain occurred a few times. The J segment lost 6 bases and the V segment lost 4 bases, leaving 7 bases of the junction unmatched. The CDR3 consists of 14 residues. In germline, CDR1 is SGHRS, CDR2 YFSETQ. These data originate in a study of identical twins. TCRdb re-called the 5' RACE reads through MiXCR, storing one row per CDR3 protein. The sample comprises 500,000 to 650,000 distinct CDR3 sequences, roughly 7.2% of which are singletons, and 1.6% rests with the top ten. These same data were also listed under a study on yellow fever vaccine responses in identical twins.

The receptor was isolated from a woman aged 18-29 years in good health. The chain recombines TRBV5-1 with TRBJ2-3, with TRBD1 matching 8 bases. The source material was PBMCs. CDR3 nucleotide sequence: TGCGCCAGCAGCCGGGACAGGCCTAGGGATACGCAGTATTTT. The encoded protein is CASSRDRPRDTQYF. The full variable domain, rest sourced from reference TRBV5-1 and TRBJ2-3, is KAGVTQTPRYLIKTRGQQVTLSCSPISGHRSVSWYQQTPGQGLQFLFEYFSETQRNKGNFPGRFSGRQFSNSRSEMNVSTLELGDSALYLCASSRDRPRDTQYFGPGTRLTVL.